This T cell receptor beta chain derives from a study of blood T cell repertoires in COVID-19. Some clones are missing from TCRdb's copy, which holds only in-frame ones; the method was immunoSEQ multiplex PCR. Seen here are around 480,000 clones, roughly 90% observed once, and the top ten hold 0.65% to 0.9%. V lost 9 bases to trimming and J lost 4 bases; unmatched junction nucleotides: 6. Germline values: CDR1 SGHRS, CDR2 YFSETQ. The CDR3 covers 13 residues. This TCR was sampled from a woman aged 18-29 years who had recovered from COVID-19. This rearrangement joins TRBV5-1 to TRBJ1-4, with TRBD1 matching 7 bases. Sample: PBMCs or T cells enriched from blood (not recorded which). CDR3 bases: TGCGCCACGCGAAGGGACAGTAATGAAAAACTGTTTTTT. It encodes CATRRDSNEKLFF.